The 28 T cell receptor beta chains given below trace back to one sample, sequenced in a study of blood T cell repertoires in COVID-19. The data were produced by immunoSEQ multiplex PCR, yet TCRdb's version contains in-frame clones alone and is incomplete. The data show almost 200,000 clones, less than 90% seen once. The sequenced material came from peripheral blood. Source of these receptors: a woman aged 70 to 79 with acute or convalescent COVID-19.

The V call is TRBV5-1, the J call TRBJ2-1, with 7 bases lining up with TRBD2. Trimming took 6 bases from V and 5 from J; bases not matched to a gene: 11. Germline CDR1 SGHRS, CDR2 YFSETQ. The CDR3 loop spans 15 amino acids. The CDR3: CASTLPSGANNEQFF. CDR3 coding DNA: TGCGCCAGCACCCTCCCTAGCGGAGCAAACAATGAGCAGTTCTTC.

V is TRBV4-2 and J is TRBJ2-7, with a weak D call TRBD1 (6 bases). V was cut by 4 bases and J by 4 bases, with 8 bases left in between. From germline, CDR1 is LGHNA and CDR2 YNFKEQ. The CDR3 is 12 residues long. CDR3 coding DNA: TGTGCCAGCAGCCTGACAGGTTACGAGCAGTACTTC. As protein: CASSLTGYEQYF.

This clone was picked up one time. An end of the junction differs from the germline gene, which may be a read error. The V gene is TRBV19, the J gene TRBJ1-5; D is unclear. The CDR3 spans 15 residues. Germline V gene sequence: CDR1 LNHDA, CDR2 SQIVND (reference sequence). The CDR3 region has the DNA TGTGCCAGTAGAATAGGCGGGTATAGCAATCAGCCCCAGCATTTT. This codes for CASRIGGYSNQPQHF.

This clone has just one count. Other nucleotide sequences in the sample specify the same CDR3. The rearrangement uses TRBV5-4 and TRBJ2-5; D possibly corresponds to TRBD2 (7 bases). There are 13 residues in the CDR3. V was shortened by 1 base and J by 5 bases, with 9 bases between the two germline ends. Germline V gene data show CDR1 as SGHNT and CDR2 as YYREEE (reference sequence). The chain's CDR3 is CASSLRGGETQYF. The CDR3, as DNA: TGTGCCAGCAGCTTGAGGGGGGGTGAGACCCAGTACTTC.

The chain uses TRBV7-2 and TRBJ2-7; 9 nucleotides align to TRBD2. After removal of 6 bases from V and 7 bases from J, the junction contained 10 bases not matched to a gene. The germline V gene has CDR1 SGHTA and CDR2 FQGNSA. This CDR3 contains 14 residues. Written as DNA, the CDR3 is TGTGCCAGCAGTTCGTTAGCGGGAGTTGGAGAGCAGTACTTC. As protein: CASSSLAGVGEQYF.

The V and J genes are TRBV28 and TRBJ2-3; TRBD2 matches 9 bases. Germline trimming cut 4 bases from V and 4 bases from J; bases unmatched to any gene: 9. CDR1 is MDHEN and CDR2 is SYDVKM in the germline V gene. The CDR3 runs 16 residues. The CDR3 region is CASSSVRAGGPDTQYF. The CDR3 DNA reads as TGTGCCAGCAGTTCCGTGCGAGCGGGAGGCCCAGATACGCAGTATTTT.

This clone was seen a handful of times. The chain has TRBV10-3 and TRBJ2-7; a weak D match, TRBD2 (5 bases). The germline CDR1 and CDR2 sequences are ENHRY and SYGVKD. V was shortened by 11 bases and J by 4 bases, with 15 bases between the two germline ends. CDR3 length: 12 residues. Written as DNA, the CDR3 is TGTGCCGCCCGCGGGTCGGCGTACGAGCAGTACTTC. Amino acid sequence: CAARGSAYEQYF.

The V and J genes are TRBV5-4 and TRBJ2-5; no definite D call. This CDR3 comprises 15 residues. Germline V gene lookup returns CDR1 SGHNT and CDR2 YYREEE (reference sequence). V dropped 0 bases and J dropped 2 bases, with 11 bases sitting between them. CDR3 region: CASSLVTDHQETQYF. The CDR3 DNA reads as TGTGCCAGCAGCTTGGTTACAGATCATCAAGAGACCCAGTACTTC. The full variable domain, its missing parts supplied by reference TRBV5-4 and TRBJ2-5, is ETGVTQSPTHLIKTRGQQVTLRCSSQSGHNTVSWYQQALGQGPQFIFQYYREEENGRGNFPPRFSGLQFPNYSSELNVNALELDDSALYLCASSLVTDHQETQYFGPGTRLLVL.

This clone has ten or more counts. V usage is TRBV6-2 or TRBV6-3 and J usage is TRBJ2-5, with 7 bases that match TRBD2. After removal of 2 bases from V and 5 bases from J, the junction contained 5 bases not matched to a gene. Germline V gene lookup returns CDR1 MNHEY and CDR2 SVGEGT. The CDR3 totals 14 residues. The CDR3 nucleotides read TGTGCCAGCAGTTACCCTGGGACTATGGAGACCCAGTACTTC. This translates into CASSYPGTMETQYF.

The chain combines TRBV25-1 with TRBJ1-1, with TRBD1 as a possible D gene (6 bases). The CDR3 sequence is 11 residues long. Germline-derived CDR1 and CDR2 are MGHDK and SYGVNS. V lost 7 bases and J 5 bases, leaving 8 bases between the germline ends. CDR3 DNA: TGTGCCAGCAAGGGGGGGACTGAAGCTTTCTTT. Its protein is CASKGGTEAFF. Supplemented by reference TRBV25-1 and TRBJ1-1, the full variable domain reads EADIYQTPRYLVIGTGKKITLECSQTMGHDKMYWYQQDPGMELHLIHYSYGVNSTEKGDLSSESTVSRIRTEHFPLTLESARPSHTSQYLCASKGGTEAFFGQGTRLTVV.

The chain links TRBV3-1 (or the pseudogene TRBV3-2) to TRBJ2-1; 11 bases fit TRBD2. Germline CDR1 and CDR2: LGHDT and YNNKEL (reference sequence). The CDR3 is made up of 15 amino acids. V was pared by 5 bases and J by 5 bases, with 5 bases of the junction left unmatched. The CDR3 protein is CASSILAGGNNEQFF. DNA for the CDR3: TGTGCCAGCAGCATCCTAGCGGGAGGCAACAATGAGCAGTTCTTC.

The chain carries TRBV4-1 and TRBJ1-6; D remains ambiguous. The V end lost 0 bases, the J end lost 5 bases, and 17 bases lay between the germline ends. The CDR3 loop spans 18 amino acids. Germline V lookup: CDR1 MGHRA, CDR2 YSYEKL. The CDR3 loop reads CASSQEGAGNSHNSPLHF. The DNA of the CDR3 is TGCGCCAGCAGCCAAGAGGGAGCGGGAAACAGCCATAATTCACCCCTCCACTTT.

The chain couples TRBV9 to TRBJ1-2; TRBD1 matches 8 bases. This CDR3 has 14 amino acids. V dropped 4 bases and J dropped 4; count of bases not matched to a gene: 6. Per germline, CDR1 SGDLS and CDR2 YYNGEE. CDR3 nucleotides: TGTGCCAGCAGCCGAGGACAGGGAGGCTATGGCTACACCTTC. As protein: CASSRGQGGYGYTF.

The chain combines TRBV6-5 with TRBJ2-7; 9 bases are shared with TRBD1. J was trimmed by 3 bases and V by 5 bases; bases with no gene match: 5. This CDR3 has 14 amino acids. Germline CDR1 MNHEY, CDR2 SVGAGI. The chain's CDR3 is CASSRDRGDYEQYF. The CDR3 DNA is TGTGCCAGCAGTCGAGACAGGGGGGACTACGAGCAGTACTTC.

The chain recombines TRBV27 with TRBJ2-7; 7 bases map to TRBD2. This CDR3 has 15 amino acids. Germline V lookup: CDR1 MNHEY, CDR2 SMNVEV (reference sequence). V shed 6 bases, J shed 2 bases, and the junction held 10 bases outside the gene matches. This CDR3 is CASRSFAGETYEQYF. In DNA form, the CDR3 reads TGTGCCAGCAGATCCTTTGCGGGGGAGACCTACGAGCAGTACTTC.

With regard to this clone: At one end the junction does not follow the germline gene, possibly because of a read error. The chain couples TRBV2 to TRBJ2-1, with TRBD1 identical over 7 bases. The CDR3 covers 15 residues. Looked up from germline, CDR1 is SNHLY and CDR2 is FYNNEI. The CDR3 loop reads CASSEGQVVYNEQFF. CDR3 sequence (DNA): TGTGCCAGCAGCGAAGGACAGGTAGTCTACAATGAGCAGTTCTTC.

The chain couples TRBV15 to TRBJ1-2; the D is unclear. V lost 0 bases and J lost 4, with 6 bases in between. Germline V gene data show CDR1 as LNHNV and CDR2 as YYDKDF (reference sequence). The CDR3 loop spans 13 amino acids. CDR3 coding DNA: TGTGCCACCAGCAGAGACAGTTCCTATGGCTACACCTTC. This translates into CATSRDSSYGYTF.

The V call is TRBV3-1 (or the pseudogene TRBV3-2), the J call TRBJ1-2; possible D gene TRBD1, 6 bases. The CDR3 is 14 residues long. The germline V gene has CDR1 LGHDT and CDR2 YNNKEL (reference sequence). The V end was cut by 5 bases, the J end by 3 bases, with 13 bases between. In DNA, the CDR3 is TGTGCCAGCAGCGGGGCAGGGGTATACTATGGCTACACCTTC. Its translation is CASSGAGVYYGYTF.

The V gene is TRBV7-6, the J gene TRBJ1-4; D is undetermined. This CDR3 contains 15 residues. Deletions cut 5 bases from V and 2 bases from J, with 12 bases between. The germline V gene has CDR1 SGHVS and CDR2 FNYEAQ. CDR3 in DNA: TGTGCCAGCAGCCCTAGAGGGCCTACTAATGAAAAACTGTTTTTT. Residues: CASSPRGPTNEKLFF.

The chain joins TRBV7-2 to TRBJ2-7, with unresolved D. CDR1 and CDR2 (germline): SGHTA, FQGNSA. The CDR3 has 16 amino acids. V dropped 1 base and J dropped 1 base, with 14 bases sitting between them. CDR3 sequence: CASSLVALVESYEQYF. In DNA form, the CDR3 reads TGTGCCAGCAGCTTAGTCGCGTTGGTAGAATCCTACGAGCAGTACTTC. The full variable domain, with the rest looked up from reference TRBV7-2 and TRBJ2-7, is GAGVSQSPSNKVTEKGKDVELRCDPISGHTALYWYRQSLGQGLEFLIYFQGNSAPDKSGLPSDRFSAERTGGSVSTLTIQRTQQEDSAVYLCASSLVALVESYEQYFGPGTRLTVT.

This chain links TRBV19 with TRBJ2-5; TRBD2 matches 7 bases. CDR3 size: 16 residues. Germline loops: CDR1 LNHDA, CDR2 SQIVND (reference sequence). V was clipped by 3 bases and J by 5 bases; unmatched bases: 12. The CDR3 loop is CASSISSGPVRETQYF. Here the CDR3 DNA reads TGTGCCAGTAGTATCTCTAGCGGTCCCGTTCGGGAGACCCAGTACTTC.

This chain connects TRBV5-1 to TRBJ2-2; 7 positions match TRBD1. V gave up 1 base and J gave up 4 bases; unmatched junction bases: 10. The CDR3 is 17 amino acids. CDR1 is SGHRS, CDR2 YFSETQ, per germline. CDR3 protein: CASSLYMKGAGTGELFF. CDR3 in DNA: TGCGCCAGCAGCTTGTATATGAAGGGGGCGGGCACCGGGGAGCTGTTTTTT.

CDR3 in DNA: TGTGCCAGCAGCCTGGACAGAAACGGGGAGCTGTTTTTT. This encodes CASSLDRNGELFF. The V and J genes are TRBV14 and TRBJ2-2; TRBD1 is a possible D gene (6 bases). This CDR3 region has 13 residues. The V and J ends lost 4 bases and 7 bases respectively, with 10 bases between them. Germline V gives CDR1 SGHDN, CDR2 FVKESK.

The chain is built from TRBV7-3 and TRBJ2-1; 7 nucleotides match TRBD2. Germline CDR1 reads SGHTA; CDR2 reads FQGTGA. The CDR3 totals 14 residues. Trimming cost V 1 base and J 8 bases; bases outside gene matches: 5. DNA for the CDR3: TGTGCCAGCAGCTTAAGTAATCTAGCGGATGAGCAGTTCTTC. Amino acid sequence: CASSLSNLADEQFF.

This clone was seen just once. In nucleotides, the CDR3 is TGTGCCAGTGCCCTAGTCGGGGATGGAAACACCATATATTTT. Translating it yields CASALVGDGNTIYF. The V gene is TRBV6-1, the J gene TRBJ1-3; D is unclear. The CDR3 has 14 amino acids. Trimming left V 9 bases short and J 3 bases short, with 15 bases between. From germline, CDR1 is MNHNS and CDR2 SASEGT.

This sequence joins TRBV5-1 and TRBJ2-2; the match to TRBD1 covers 7 bases. In germline, CDR1 is SGHRS, CDR2 YFSETQ. CDR3 size: 17 residues. The ends lost 0 bases at V and 6 bases at J; junction bases unmatched: 11. The CDR3 loop is CASSLVGGTAFAGELFF. In nucleotides, the CDR3 is TGCGCCAGCAGCTTGGTAGGTGGGACAGCCTTCGCCGGGGAGCTGTTTTTT.

This clone was seen only once. The chain uses TRBV5-1 and TRBJ2-2; no reliable D call. Trimming took 4 bases from V and 2 from J, leaving 12 bases between them. Per the germline V gene, CDR1 is SGHRS and CDR2 is YFSETQ. CDR3 length equals 15 residues. The CDR3 region is CASSPGTANTGELFF. The DNA of the CDR3 is TGCGCCAGCAGCCCAGGAACAGCCAACACCGGGGAGCTGTTTTTT.

J is TRBJ1-1 and V is TRBV15; 9 bases line up with TRBD1. The trim removed 3 bases at V and 5 bases at J, leaving 4 bases unmatched. Germline assignment: CDR1 LNHNV and CDR2 YYDKDF (reference sequence). The length of the CDR3 is 14 residues. The CDR3 sequence is CATSSGQGRTEAFF. CDR3 nucleotides: TGTGCCACCAGCAGTGGACAGGGGCGGACTGAAGCTTTCTTT.